This is a list of T cell receptor beta chains from one sample in a study of blood T cells in healthy people across ages. TCRdb fed the 5' RACE reads into MiXCR, producing one record per CDR3 protein. The table lists almost 1 million distinct CDR3 sequences, roughly half of them singletons. The specimen sequenced was blood. The receptors stem from a woman aged 55-69 years in good health. Both conserved end residues are trimmed from each CDR3.

j_gene | v_gene | CDR3aa
TRBJ1-6 | TRBV10-2 | ASGGARSPPH
TRBJ2-3 | TRBV29-1 | SVEGDQPPDTQY
TRBJ2-3 | TRBV12-3/TRBV12-4 | ASSWGGSTDTQY
TRBJ2-3 | TRBV27 | ASSSMEVWADTQY
TRBJ2-1 | TRBV20-1 | SARDLRVGGEQF
TRBJ2-7 | TRBV18 | ASPSSYEQY
TRBJ2-5 | TRBV7-8 | ASSLESSPRQGEETQY
. | TRBV20-1 | SAPRRQGGDIQY
TRBJ1-1 | TRBV6-5 | ASSYHDGGEMAF
TRBJ2-7 | TRBV20-1 | SAKAPPYEQY
TRBJ2-1 | TRBV15 | ATSRDKSTSWNEQF
TRBJ2-7 | TRBV10-3 | AIRGGASPTYEQY
TRBJ1-2 | TRBV3-1 | ASRSGYGYT
TRBJ1-2 | TRBV20-1 | SARPPGRFRYGYT
TRBJ1-6 | TRBV11-2 | ASSFGSGGTENSPLH